This record covers a single T cell receptor beta chain. This CDR3 is 13 amino acids long. Germline loops: CDR1 LGHDT, CDR2 YNNKEL (reference sequence). V shed 2 bases and J 3 bases; nucleotides not matched to a gene: 1. The source of the sample is a study of blood T cell repertoires in COVID-19. Study as a whole: Some COVID-19 samples were acute and others convalescent; all came from the United States, Italy and Spain. The cDNA or gDNA used as material had been derived from T cells, B-cell-depleted T cells, or PBMCs.

In the source study's methods: Reference gene primer amplification in the assay estimated nucleated cell counts. TCRdb's copy holds only in-frame clones and misses some; the assay was immunoSEQ multiplex PCR. V, J and clone size reflect that table, while D and trimming were determined from the DNA. Of some 46,000 clones detected, more than 80% appear once; the ten largest clones hold about 6.5%. This clonotype was sampled from a man in his sixties with acute or convalescent COVID-19. The chain recombines TRBV3-1 (or the pseudogene TRBV3-2) with TRBJ2-7; TRBD2 aligns across 7 bases. Source material: peripheral blood. CDR3 amino acids: CASSQRTSYEQYF. In DNA, the CDR3 is TGTGCCAGCAGCCAAAGGACTAGCTACGAGCAGTACTTC.